Here is one TCR beta chain with its context. This sample is part of a study of shared clonotypes between healthy human individuals. DNA input for the unsorted PBMC replicate PCRs was about 280 ng, 30,000 to 35,000 T cell genomes. What was sequenced on ten immunoSEQ deep assay plates was unsorted PBMC DNA. Produced via immunoSEQ multiplex PCR; TCRdb's table is partial and in-frame only. This sample has around 440,000 clones, with roughly three quarters found just once. The TCR originated in a middle-aged woman in good health. Some clones in this sample may be carry-over from other donors' samples. The sequenced material came from PBMCs.

The CDR3, as DNA: TGCGCCAGCAGTGTCGGGGGGGCCGGAGAGACCCAGTACTTC. Protein: CASSVGGAGETQYF. This chain uses TRBV5-1 with TRBJ2-5, with 8 bases aligning to TRBD2. The CDR3 runs 14 residues. V trimming: 5 bases; J trimming: 4 bases; junction bases outside the gene matches: 7. The germline gives CDR1 SGHRS, CDR2 YFSETQ.